This TCR beta chain was retrieved from a study of graft-versus-host responses after intestinal transplantation. Overall study: Every recipient underwent anti-thymocyte globulin induction, then tacrolimus and steroids for three to four years. Regarding the study as a whole: Researchers found GvH clones in recipient marrow, and some showed up first in ileum or blood. Allografts of one patient group, those with graft-donor T cell macrochimerism, had high graft-versus-host to host-versus-graft clonal ratios.

Remarks on this clone: Its matching antigen is unknown.

Once graft tissue had been processed, intraepithelial and lamina propria lymphocytes were released. The data were produced by immunoSEQ multiplex PCR, yet TCRdb's version contains in-frame clones alone and is incomplete. This sample has 50,000 to 75,000 clones, with 89% found just once. CDR3 length equals 14 residues. V lost 4 bases and J lost 9, with 16 bases in between. Germline assignment: CDR1 SGHTA and CDR2 FQGTGA. Sequenced here: ileum tissue, sampled 350 to 400 days after transplant. The clonotype comes from a human patient who received an intestinal transplant, so some T cells may come from the graft donor. The chain is built from TRBV7-3 and TRBJ2-1; D is ambiguous. As DNA, the CDR3 is TGTGCCAGCAGCTCGGACGTCTTTTCCCTTGAGCAGTTCTTC. This codes for CASSSDVFSLEQFF.